The 10 T cell receptor beta chains given below trace back to one sample, sequenced in a study of T cells in Graves' hyperthyroidism and ophthalmopathy. RNA transcripts were the template for amplifying TCR beta CDR3 regions. The primer set for the first-round RT-PCR of the TCR CDR3 was HTBI. TCRdb independently ran MiXCR on the multiplex PCR reads; one entry per CDR3 protein. Here the sample spans roughly 420,000 distinct CDR3 sequences, about a sixth being singletons. The sequencing sample was made of blood. The receptors stem from a woman aged 18-29 years with Graves' hyperthyroidism.

This clonotype was picked up many times. V usage is TRBV7-2 and J usage is TRBJ1-5; D not certain. The length of the CDR3 is 15 residues. V lost 1 base, J lost 3 bases, and 10 bases lay in between. CDR1 and CDR2 from the germline V gene are SGHTA and FQGNSA. The CDR3 sequence is CASSLGSEVNQPQHF. CDR3 bases: TGTGCCAGCAGCTTAGGATCAGAGGTCAATCAGCCCCAGCATTTT.

CDR3 in DNA: TGTGCCAGCGGATTAAGGGGCAATCAGCCCCAGCATTTT. Translating gives CASGLRGNQPQHF. The V call is TRBV7-2, the J call TRBJ1-5; D unclear. This CDR3 has 13 amino acids. Trimming took 8 bases from V and 2 from J, leaving 10 bases between them. Germline V lookup: CDR1 SGHTA, CDR2 FQGNSA.

This clonotype showed up just a few times. V usage is TRBV20-1 and J usage is TRBJ2-4; D gene ambiguous. With 0 bases removed from V and 0 bases from J, the gap between germline ends came to 9 bases. The CDR3 loop spans 15 amino acids. Germline V lookup: CDR1 DFQATT, CDR2 SNEGSKA (reference sequence). The CDR3 region has the DNA TGCAGTGCTAGAGATATACAGATAGCCAAAAACATTCAGTACTTC. It yields the protein CSARDIQIAKNIQYF.

The V gene is TRBV27, the J gene TRBJ2-7; TRBD1 is a possible D gene (6 bases). The V gene's germline CDR1 is MNHEY and CDR2 SMNVEV (reference sequence). This CDR3 has 17 residues. V lost 0 bases and J lost 2, with 17 bases in between. DNA of the CDR3: TGTGCCAGCAGTTTATCGATCACAGGGTCTGTCCCCTACGAGCAGTACTTC. This translates into CASSLSITGSVPYEQYF.

Ten or more counts support this clonotype. The V call is TRBV6-1, the J call TRBJ2-1, with D possibly being TRBD2 (6 bases). CDR3 length equals 12 residues. CDR1 and CDR2 from the germline V gene are MNHNS and SASEGT. V gave up 5 bases and J gave up 8 bases, with 10 bases separating them. In DNA, the CDR3 is TGTGCCAGCAGTTACGGGGGACATGAGCAGTTCTTC. As protein: CASSYGGHEQFF.

In its sample, this clonotype was seen many times. V and J are TRBV12-3 or TRBV12-4 and TRBJ2-3, with D perhaps TRBD2 (5 bases). V lost 6 bases and J lost 0, with 13 bases in between. The CDR3 consists of 15 residues. The CDR3 sequence is CASRTRATSTDTQYF. Here the CDR3 DNA reads TGTGCCAGCAGAACGAGGGCCACTAGCACAGATACGCAGTATTTT.

V and J are TRBV20-1 and TRBJ1-6; no firm D call. The ends were cut back, 4 bases at V and 8 bases at J, with 12 bases in the middle. This CDR3 spans 13 amino acids. Germline loops: CDR1 DFQATT, CDR2 SNEGSKA (reference sequence). CDR3 nucleotides: TGCAGTGCTAAGAGGTCCGGGGATTCACCCCTCCACTTT. It translates to CSAKRSGDSPLHF.

This clonotype was detected ten times or more. J is TRBJ1-5 and V is TRBV2; D might be TRBD1 (5 bases). The CDR3 sequence is 14 residues long. The germline V gene encodes CDR1 SNHLY and CDR2 FYNNEI. V gave up 3 bases and J gave up 6 bases, with 12 bases separating them. This CDR3 is CASSEEGRGQPQHF. CDR3 in DNA: TGTGCCAGCAGTGAGGAGGGGCGCGGTCAGCCCCAGCATTTT.

The V and J genes are TRBV6-1 and TRBJ2-1; D could derive from TRBD1 or TRBD2 (7 bases each). Germline V gene sequence: CDR1 MNHNS, CDR2 SASEGT. This CDR3 contains 14 residues. The V end lost 2 bases, the J end lost 7 bases, and 12 bases lay between the germline ends. The CDR3 reads CASSEWEGANEQFF. The CDR3 DNA sequence: TGTGCCAGCAGTGAATGGGAGGGGGCTAATGAGCAGTTCTTC.

Comment on this clonotype: A read error may explain this, as a much larger clone is one base away. It is likely a read error, because the conserved phenylalanine at the end of the CDR3 is missing. This chain uses TRBV7-8 with TRBJ1-5; D possibly corresponds to TRBD1 (6 bases). Trimming cost V 1 base and J 4 bases, with 11 bases left between them. Germline CDR1 is SGHVS and CDR2 is FQNEAQ. The CDR3 runs to 15 residues. The CDR3 reads CASSLDGQGNQPQHL. The CDR3 DNA reads as TGTGCCAGCAGCTTAGATGGGCAGGGGAATCAGCCCCAGCATCTT.